The sequence of this T cell receptor beta chain was determined in a study of early T cells in non-severe SARS-CoV-2 infection. Overall study context: Alpha and beta chains were unpaired, from unsorted whole-blood bulk RNA. The study, taken as a whole, reports: Sequences matched to VDJdb favored anti-spike CD8 responses, while private and CD4 specificities were missed.

The length of the CDR3 is 14 residues. The trim removed 0 bases at V and 6 bases at J, leaving 4 bases unmatched. Germline values: CDR1 SGHDT, CDR2 YYEEEE. Attachment of unique molecular identifiers was made to individual cDNA molecules. TCRdb reprocessed the 5' RACE reads via MiXCR and lists one record per CDR3 protein. The sample records fewer than 35,000 distinct CDR3 sequences, under 6% being singletons. Turning to this clonotype: The antigen is not known.

The chain recombines TRBV5-6 with TRBJ2-3, with 7 bases matching TRBD2. The receptor was derived from an adult who was a healthcare worker with PCR-confirmed SARS-CoV-2 infection or an uninfected control (not recorded which). Sample: whole blood. The CDR3 DNA reads TGTGCCAGCAGCTTGGGTTACGGGAGGGATACGCAGTATTTT. The encoded protein is CASSLGYGRDTQYF. The whole variable domain, filled in from reference TRBV5-6 and TRBJ2-3, reads DAGVTQSPTHLIKTRGQQVTLRCSPKSGHDTVSWYQQALGQGPQFIFQYYEEEERQRGNFPDRFSGHQFPNYSSELNVNALLLGDSALYLCASSLGYGRDTQYFGPGTRLTVL.